The T cell receptor beta chain under discussion was sequenced for a study of cytomegalovirus exposure and HLA in healthy donors. Turning to the study itself: Some 180 million T cells yielded 110 million or so unique TCR beta sequences in earlier analysis.

J was trimmed by 7 bases and V by 3 bases; bases with no gene match: 4. This CDR3 spans 14 amino acids. Germline V gives CDR1 SGHTA, CDR2 FQGNSA. As regards this clone: What it binds is not known.

Study observations and caveats: In an earlier analysis, productive rearrangement rates for most beta V segments clustered near 87% or 30%.

Primers: 60 Vbeta forward and 13 Jbeta reverse. This table comes from immunoSEQ multiplex PCR, and its TCRdb copy is limited to in-frame clones, with some not included. The table lists about 130,000 clones, 80% to 90% of them singletons. The rearrangement uses TRBV7-2 and TRBJ1-2, with 11 bases that match TRBD1. The receptor's source is a woman between 18 and 30 years old in good health and CMV-seropositive. The sample comprised PBMCs. In DNA, the CDR3 is TGTGCCAGCAGCTTTGGACAGGGGGCTCGTGGCTACACCTTC. Translated: CASSFGQGARGYTF.